Listed below are T cell receptor beta chains from one sample, sequenced in a study of blood T cell repertoires in COVID-19. TCRdb keeps only in-frame clones here, not all; method: immunoSEQ multiplex PCR. The table records around 290,000 clones, more than 75% of them present only once. Sequences were obtained from PBMCs or T cells enriched from blood (not recorded which). The receptors were sampled from a woman under 30 who had recovered from COVID-19. CDR3s leave out the opening cysteine and the closing phenylalanine or tryptophan.

V gene: TRBV30
J gene: TRBJ1-4
CDR3 protein: AWTTRQGATNEKLF

V gene: TRBV29-1
J gene: TRBJ1-1
CDR3 protein: SVEEQGKTF

V gene: TRBV10-3
J gene: TRBJ1-2
CDR3 protein: AISEERIYGYT

V gene: TRBV29-1
J gene: TRBJ1-2
CDR3 protein: SVSGLDYGYT

V gene: TRBV6-2/TRBV6-3
J gene: TRBJ1-1
CDR3 protein: ASSTGGISEAF

V gene: TRBV6-2/TRBV6-3
J gene: TRBJ1-4
CDR3 protein: ASSYSTGSTNEKLF

V gene: TRBV6-5
J gene: TRBJ1-6
CDR3 protein: ASTGTGADSPLH

V gene: TRBV7-2
J gene: TRBJ2-3
CDR3 protein: ASSYQTGTDTQY

V gene: TRBV19
J gene: TRBJ2-7
CDR3 protein: ASSIDRDYEQY

V gene: TRBV28
J gene: TRBJ1-3
CDR3 protein: ASSLLPGQVGNTIY

V gene: TRBV7-2
J gene: TRBJ2-7
CDR3 protein: ASSLQAGVTYEQY

V gene: TRBV5-6
J gene: TRBJ2-7
CDR3 protein: ASSFSGSMNYEQY

V gene: TRBV20-1
J gene: TRBJ1-1
CDR3 protein: SASPWGGNTEAF

V gene: TRBV10-3
J gene: TRBJ2-1
CDR3 protein: AITAGGLGEQF

V gene: TRBV2
J gene: TRBJ2-1
CDR3 protein: ASGPRGVAYNEQF

V gene: TRBV9
J gene: TRBJ2-1
CDR3 protein: ASSVEGTSGTYNEQF

V gene: TRBV15
J gene: TRBJ2-7
CDR3 protein: ATSRDGPNSGSMGEQY

V gene: TRBV7-9
J gene: TRBJ2-7
CDR3 protein: ASSSNRRTGEAYEQY

V gene: TRBV3-1/TRBV3-2
J gene: TRBJ2-7
CDR3 protein: ASSPGQGRGRGYEQY

V gene: TRBV6-6
J gene: TRBJ2-1
CDR3 protein: ASSYSSSGAYNEQF

V gene: TRBV11-1
J gene: TRBJ1-6
CDR3 protein: ASSFSRMHNSPLH

V gene: TRBV7-2
J gene: TRBJ2-2
CDR3 protein: ASSLLILADTGELF

V gene: TRBV27
J gene: TRBJ2-7
CDR3 protein: ASSHGQGAHEQY

V gene: TRBV10-3
J gene: TRBJ2-1
CDR3 protein: AISELREFGEQF

V gene: TRBV14
J gene: TRBJ1-2
CDR3 protein: ASSHYGTDRSYGYT

V gene: TRBV5-1
J gene: TRBJ2-1
CDR3 protein: ASSFWPHPSGSSYNEQF

V gene: TRBV4-3
J gene: TRBJ2-1
CDR3 protein: ASSPGPAGGASYNEQF

V gene: TRBV5-8
J gene: TRBJ2-7
CDR3 protein: ASSFFGRRDNSYEQY

V gene: TRBV28
J gene: TRBJ1-1
CDR3 protein: ASRRTGGTEAF